A single sample is the source of the 27 T cell receptor beta chains below, sequenced in a study of spatial heterogeneity in lung cancer. As to time point: blood at routine non-recurrence follow-up after resection. From the 5' RACE reads, TCRdb called clonotypes with MiXCR, one entry per CDR3 protein. The repertoire holds 110,000 or so distinct CDR3 sequences, with less than 14% as singletons. Sequenced material: PBMCs, taken at follow-up. These receptors all stem from a female donor with early-stage non-small cell lung cancer.

This clonotype was found many times. The gene calls are TRBV29-1 and TRBJ1-3, with D possibly being TRBD1 (5 bases). V lost 4 bases, J lost 8 bases, and 9 bases lay in between. The germline V gene has CDR1 SQVTM and CDR2 ANQGSEA. The CDR3 loop spans 11 amino acids. This CDR3 is CSVGRGDTIYF. CDR3 DNA sequence: TGCAGCGTTGGTAGGGGAGACACCATATATTTT.

The rearrangement joins TRBV15 to TRBJ2-5; D ambiguous. Per the germline V gene, CDR1 is LNHNV and CDR2 is YYDKDF (reference sequence). The CDR3 has 15 amino acids. V was trimmed by 0 bases and J by 5 bases, leaving 13 bases between them. The DNA for the CDR3 is TGTGCCACCAGCAGAGATAACAAAGCGTTGGAGACCCAGTACTTC. Amino acids: CATSRDNKALETQYF. Filled out from reference TRBV15 and TRBJ2-5, the complete variable domain reads DAMVIQNPRYQVTQFGKPVTLSCSQTLNHNVMYWYQQKSSQAPKLLFHYYDKDFNNEADTPDNFQSRRPNTSFCFLDIRSPGLGDTAMYLCATSRDNKALETQYFGPGTRLLVL.

With regard to this clonotype: Relative to the germline gene, one junction end is altered; a read error may explain this. V and J are TRBV7-9 and TRBJ1-1; the D is unclear. The CDR3 length is 14 residues. Per the germline V gene, CDR1 is SEHNR and CDR2 is FQNEAQ (reference sequence). The CDR3, as DNA: TGTGTCAGCAGCTTAGAATCCCCCGGGGATGAAGCTTTCTTT. Translated: CVSSLESPGDEAFF.

The chain employs TRBV27 and TRBJ1-5; D gene ambiguous. Germline loops: CDR1 MNHEY, CDR2 SMNVEV (reference sequence). The CDR3 sequence is 14 residues long. The V end lost 3 bases, the J end lost 3 bases, and 9 bases lay between the germline ends. As DNA, the CDR3 is TGTGCCAGCAGTTTTTCCGGCCTCAATCAGCCCCAGCATTTT. Its protein product is CASSFSGLNQPQHF.

V and J are TRBV14 and TRBJ1-1, with a weak D call TRBD1 (5 bases). This CDR3 has 15 residues. CDR1 is SGHDN and CDR2 is FVKESK in the germline V gene. V was shortened by 1 base and J by 10 bases, with 19 bases between the two germline ends. CDR3 nucleotide sequence: TGTGCCAGCAGCCAAGCGACGGGGGGATTACTGACAGCTTTCTTT. Its protein product is CASSQATGGLLTAFF. The whole variable domain, filled in from reference TRBV14 and TRBJ1-1, reads EAGVTQFPSHSVIEKGQTVTLRCDPISGHDNLYWYRRVMGKEIKFLLHFVKESKQDESGMPNNRFLAERTGGTYSTLKVQPAELEDSGVYFCASSQATGGLLTAFFGQGTRLTVV.

Only a few counts were recorded for this clonotype. The V call is TRBV9, the J call TRBJ1-1, with unresolved D. This CDR3 comprises 15 residues. The V gene lost 0 bases and the J gene lost 0 bases, with 9 bases spanning the gap. Germline values: CDR1 SGDLS, CDR2 YYNGEE. CDR3 nucleotide sequence: TGTGCCAGCAGCGTAGTCGGGCAGATGAACACTGAAGCTTTCTTT. Its translation: CASSVVGQMNTEAFF.

This clonotype has a count of ten or more. This chain joins TRBV4-1 and TRBJ2-2, with TRBD2 matching over 13 bases. V lost 4 bases and J lost 5; bases outside the gene matches: 4. There are 16 residues in the CDR3. Germline-derived CDR1 and CDR2 are MGHRA and YSYEKL. This chain's CDR3 is CASSRMTSGRTGELFF. The CDR3 region has the DNA TGCGCCAGCAGCCGAATGACTAGCGGGAGGACCGGGGAGCTGTTTTTT.

This clonotype was observed a few times. The chain couples TRBV5-8 to TRBJ2-7, with D tentatively TRBD2 (5 bases). The V gene lost 3 bases and the J gene lost 0 bases, with 13 bases spanning the gap. CDR3 size: 15 residues. Looked up from germline, CDR1 is SGHTS and CDR2 is YDEGEE. DNA for the CDR3: TGTGCCAGCAGCTGTCGGACTGTGAGCTCCTACGAGCAGTACGTC. The encoded protein is CASSCRTVSSYEQYV.

This clonotype occurred many times. V usage is TRBV29-1 and J usage is TRBJ1-4, with D hard to call. The CDR3 totals 14 residues. CDR1 is SQVTM and CDR2 is ANQGSEA in the germline V gene. Trimming removed 4 bases from V and 0 bases from J, with 9 bases in between. The CDR3 DNA follows: TGCAGCGTTGCCACTCATCCAACTAATGAAAAACTGTTTTTT. This translates into CSVATHPTNEKLFF.

The chain employs TRBV6-6 and TRBJ1-1; no definite D call. The CDR3 covers 15 residues. Germline V gives CDR1 MNHNY, CDR2 SVGAGI (reference sequence). V was clipped by 2 bases and J by 4 bases, with 14 bases between them. CDR3 DNA: TGTGCCAGCAGTTACATGAGTGTGGAAAGCACTGAAGCTTTCTTT. Protein product: CASSYMSVESTEAFF.

This clonotype has more than one count but fewer than ten. The chain combines TRBV30 with TRBJ2-1; 11 nucleotides agree with TRBD2. Trimming at V came to 5 bases and at J to 3 bases, leaving 3 bases not matched to a gene. Per germline, CDR1 GTSNPN and CDR2 SVGIG (reference sequence). CDR3 length: 14 amino acids. CDR3 amino acids: CAWATSGGYNEQFF. Written as DNA, the CDR3 is TGTGCCTGGGCAACTAGCGGGGGCTACAATGAGCAGTTCTTC.

V is TRBV5-5 and J is TRBJ1-1, with D tentatively TRBD1 (5 bases). CDR3 size: 15 residues. Germline CDR1 and CDR2: SGHKS and YYEKEE (reference sequence). V gave up 0 bases and J gave up 5 bases, with 14 bases separating them. CDR3 nucleotides: TGTGCCAGCAGCTTGGCCCCGGCAGGGTGGACTGAAGCTTTCTTT. Encoded protein: CASSLAPAGWTEAFF.

A few counts support this clonotype. J is TRBJ1-2 and V is TRBV28; D is undetermined. With 8 bases removed from V and 2 bases from J, the gap between germline ends came to 12 bases. This CDR3 spans 13 amino acids. The V gene's germline CDR1 is MDHEN and CDR2 SYDVKM. The CDR3, as DNA: TGTGCCAGCTCCCTGGGCCCAAACTATGGCTACACCTTC. Translated, it gives CASSLGPNYGYTF.

This sequence joins TRBV5-6 and TRBJ2-1; 7 bases line up with TRBD1. Germline V gives CDR1 SGHDT, CDR2 YYEEEE. With V trimmed by 6 bases and J by 3 bases, 12 bases remained unmatched. The CDR3 has 16 residues. The CDR3 coding sequence is TGTGCCAGCACCTTACACCAGGGGGATTACTACAATGAGCAGTTCTTC. This encodes CASTLHQGDYYNEQFF. The whole variable domain, filled in from reference TRBV5-6 and TRBJ2-1, reads DAGVTQSPTHLIKTRGQQVTLRCSPKSGHDTVSWYQQALGQGPQFIFQYYEEEERQRGNFPDRFSGHQFPNYSSELNVNALLLGDSALYLCASTLHQGDYYNEQFFGPGTRLTVL.

The chain couples TRBV5-6 to TRBJ2-7; perhaps D is TRBD1 or TRBD2 (5 bases each). Germline V lookup: CDR1 SGHDT, CDR2 YYEEEE. This CDR3 region has 14 residues. The V and J ends lost 4 bases and 5 bases respectively, with 16 bases between them. CDR3: CASSLRGDFHEQYF. CDR3 in DNA: TGTGCCAGCAGCCTGAGAGGGGATTTCCACGAGCAGTACTTC.

The chain links TRBV7-8 to TRBJ1-1; D is unclear. The length of the CDR3 is 11 residues. Per germline, CDR1 SGHVS and CDR2 FQNEAQ. Trimming cost V 6 bases and J 5 bases, with 7 bases left between them. The DNA of the CDR3 is TGTGCCAGCAGGATGATAACTGAAGCTTTCTTT. The encoded protein is CASRMITEAFF.

The V and J genes are TRBV13 and TRBJ1-3; 8 nucleotides line up with TRBD1. Germline V gene sequence: CDR1 PRHDT, CDR2 FYEKMQ (reference sequence). The CDR3 runs 15 residues. V was pared by 5 bases and J by 4 bases, with 7 bases of the junction left unmatched. The CDR3 DNA sequence: TGTGCCAGCAGCCCTACAGGGGGAGTGGGAAACACCATATATTTT. Residues: CASSPTGGVGNTIYF.

There are many counts of this clonotype. The rearrangement uses TRBV19 and TRBJ2-2; 14 bases agree with TRBD2. With 9 bases clipped from V and 4 bases from J, the junction kept 10 bases outside the gene matches. CDR1 and CDR2 (germline): LNHDA, SQIVND (reference sequence). This CDR3 spans 17 amino acids. The CDR3 loop reads CARKGLAGAGVTGELFF. The CDR3 DNA sequence: TGTGCCAGAAAGGGACTAGCGGGAGCCGGAGTCACCGGGGAGCTGTTTTTT.

This clonotype was picked up a small number of times. The V gene is TRBV20-1, the J gene TRBJ2-1, with D possibly TRBD2 on 6 matching bases. The V gene lost 1 base and the J gene lost 9 bases, with 28 bases spanning the gap. This CDR3 comprises 18 residues. Germline V gene data show CDR1 as DFQATT and CDR2 as SNEGSKA (reference sequence). DNA for the CDR3: TGCAGTGCTAGAGCTACGGGGGACTCGCGCTTCGCTAATCTTGAGCAGTTCTTC. Amino acids: CSARATGDSRFANLEQFF.

Many counts were recorded for this clonotype. V and J are TRBV11-2 and TRBJ2-2, with TRBD2 matching over 9 bases. Germline assignment: CDR1 SGHAT and CDR2 FQNNGV. The CDR3 is made up of 16 amino acids. V trimming: 2 bases; J trimming: 8 bases; junction bases outside the gene matches: 9. The CDR3 loop reads CASSLIVSGGYGELFF. The CDR3 nucleotides are TGTGCCAGCAGCTTAATTGTTAGCGGGGGATATGGGGAGCTGTTTTTT.

This chain uses TRBV14 with TRBJ2-1, with TRBD1 matching over 9 bases. Trimming took 5 bases from V and 9 from J; bases not matched to a gene: 5. Germline CDR1 and CDR2: SGHDN and FVKESK. The CDR3 is made up of 13 amino acids. This chain's CDR3 is CASSITGGSEQFF. The CDR3 DNA follows: TGTGCCAGCAGCATCACAGGGGGCAGTGAGCAGTTCTTC.

The chain uses TRBV28 and TRBJ2-1, with TRBD2 matching over 11 bases. This CDR3 contains 16 residues. CDR1 is MDHEN, CDR2 SYDVKM, per germline. V shed 5 bases and J 3 bases; nucleotides not matched to a gene: 6. The CDR3 protein is CASSPATSGNYNEQFF. The CDR3 bases are TGTGCCAGCAGTCCCGCGACTAGCGGGAACTACAATGAGCAGTTCTTC.

The rearrangement uses TRBV28 and TRBJ2-7, with 7 bases lining up with TRBD1. Germline V CDR1 and CDR2: MDHEN, SYDVKM. Trimming took 5 bases from V and 5 from J; bases not matched to a gene: 12. The CDR3 is 15 amino acids. The CDR3 sequence: CASSQYNPTGHEQYF. The CDR3 DNA reads as TGTGCCAGCAGTCAATACAACCCGACAGGGCACGAGCAGTACTTC.

This clonotype was recorded a few times. This chain uses TRBV15 with TRBJ1-5; D is uncertain. CDR3 length: 15 amino acids. Trimming pared 1 base from V and 0 bases from J, leaving 7 bases between. Germline V gene sequence: CDR1 LNHNV, CDR2 YYDKDF (reference sequence). The CDR3 reads CATSRVRDSNQPQHF. The CDR3 nucleotides read TGTGCCACCAGCAGAGTGAGGGATAGCAATCAGCCCCAGCATTTT.

For this clonotype: The junction differs from germline at one of its ends, possibly a read error. The chain couples TRBV11-2 to TRBJ2-7; 13 nucleotides match TRBD2. CDR1 and CDR2 (germline): SGHAT, FQNNGV. The CDR3 is 15 residues long. CDR3 DNA sequence: TGTGTCAGCAGCTTAACCGACGGACTAGCGGGAGCCACGCACTTC. Its translation: CVSSLTDGLAGATHF.

This clonotype was seen ten or more times. The rearrangement uses TRBV20-1 and TRBJ1-6; 8 nucleotides agree with TRBD1. Per germline, CDR1 DFQATT and CDR2 SNEGSKA (reference sequence). This CDR3 spans 14 amino acids. J gave up 5 bases and V 6 bases, and 6 bases lay outside the gene matches. Here the CDR3 reads CSAGQGFNNSPLHF. For the CDR3, the DNA is TGCAGTGCCGGACAGGGCTTTAATAATTCACCCCTCCACTTT.

This clonotype has ten or more counts. The rearrangement links TRBV7-8 to TRBJ2-1, with 11 positions matching TRBD2. The germline V gene encodes CDR1 SGHVS and CDR2 FQNEAQ. V gave up 5 bases and J gave up 8 bases; unmatched junction bases: 14. This CDR3 region has 17 residues. The CDR3 loop is CASSRLHGLAGRDEQFF. The CDR3 DNA is TGTGCCAGCAGCCGCCTACATGGACTAGCGGGTCGGGATGAGCAGTTCTTC.